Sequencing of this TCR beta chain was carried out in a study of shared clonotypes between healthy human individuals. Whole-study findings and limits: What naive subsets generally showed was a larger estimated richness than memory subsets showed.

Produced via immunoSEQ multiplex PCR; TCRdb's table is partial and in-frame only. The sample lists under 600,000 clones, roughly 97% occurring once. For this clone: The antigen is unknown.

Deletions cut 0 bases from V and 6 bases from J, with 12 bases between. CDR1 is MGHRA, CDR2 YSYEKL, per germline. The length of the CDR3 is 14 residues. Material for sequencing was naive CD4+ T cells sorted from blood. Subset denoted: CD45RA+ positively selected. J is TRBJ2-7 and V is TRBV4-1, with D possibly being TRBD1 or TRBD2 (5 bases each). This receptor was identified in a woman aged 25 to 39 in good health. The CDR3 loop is CASSQDSGTGEQYF. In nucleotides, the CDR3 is TGCGCCAGCAGCCAAGATAGTGGGACGGGCGAGCAGTACTTC.